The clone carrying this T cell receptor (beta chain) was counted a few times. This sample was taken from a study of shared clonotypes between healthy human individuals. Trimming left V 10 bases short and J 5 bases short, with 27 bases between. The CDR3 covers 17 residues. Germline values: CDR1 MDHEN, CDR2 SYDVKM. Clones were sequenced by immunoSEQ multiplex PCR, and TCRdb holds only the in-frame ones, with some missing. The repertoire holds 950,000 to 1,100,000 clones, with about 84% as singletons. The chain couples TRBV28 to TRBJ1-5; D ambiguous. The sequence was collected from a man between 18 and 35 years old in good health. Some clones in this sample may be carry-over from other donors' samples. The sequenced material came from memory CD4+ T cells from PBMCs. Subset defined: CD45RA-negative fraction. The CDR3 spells CATSISGAALPDQPQHF. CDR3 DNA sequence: TGTGCCACTTCGATATCGGGCGCCGCGCTACCCGATCAGCCCCAGCATTTT.